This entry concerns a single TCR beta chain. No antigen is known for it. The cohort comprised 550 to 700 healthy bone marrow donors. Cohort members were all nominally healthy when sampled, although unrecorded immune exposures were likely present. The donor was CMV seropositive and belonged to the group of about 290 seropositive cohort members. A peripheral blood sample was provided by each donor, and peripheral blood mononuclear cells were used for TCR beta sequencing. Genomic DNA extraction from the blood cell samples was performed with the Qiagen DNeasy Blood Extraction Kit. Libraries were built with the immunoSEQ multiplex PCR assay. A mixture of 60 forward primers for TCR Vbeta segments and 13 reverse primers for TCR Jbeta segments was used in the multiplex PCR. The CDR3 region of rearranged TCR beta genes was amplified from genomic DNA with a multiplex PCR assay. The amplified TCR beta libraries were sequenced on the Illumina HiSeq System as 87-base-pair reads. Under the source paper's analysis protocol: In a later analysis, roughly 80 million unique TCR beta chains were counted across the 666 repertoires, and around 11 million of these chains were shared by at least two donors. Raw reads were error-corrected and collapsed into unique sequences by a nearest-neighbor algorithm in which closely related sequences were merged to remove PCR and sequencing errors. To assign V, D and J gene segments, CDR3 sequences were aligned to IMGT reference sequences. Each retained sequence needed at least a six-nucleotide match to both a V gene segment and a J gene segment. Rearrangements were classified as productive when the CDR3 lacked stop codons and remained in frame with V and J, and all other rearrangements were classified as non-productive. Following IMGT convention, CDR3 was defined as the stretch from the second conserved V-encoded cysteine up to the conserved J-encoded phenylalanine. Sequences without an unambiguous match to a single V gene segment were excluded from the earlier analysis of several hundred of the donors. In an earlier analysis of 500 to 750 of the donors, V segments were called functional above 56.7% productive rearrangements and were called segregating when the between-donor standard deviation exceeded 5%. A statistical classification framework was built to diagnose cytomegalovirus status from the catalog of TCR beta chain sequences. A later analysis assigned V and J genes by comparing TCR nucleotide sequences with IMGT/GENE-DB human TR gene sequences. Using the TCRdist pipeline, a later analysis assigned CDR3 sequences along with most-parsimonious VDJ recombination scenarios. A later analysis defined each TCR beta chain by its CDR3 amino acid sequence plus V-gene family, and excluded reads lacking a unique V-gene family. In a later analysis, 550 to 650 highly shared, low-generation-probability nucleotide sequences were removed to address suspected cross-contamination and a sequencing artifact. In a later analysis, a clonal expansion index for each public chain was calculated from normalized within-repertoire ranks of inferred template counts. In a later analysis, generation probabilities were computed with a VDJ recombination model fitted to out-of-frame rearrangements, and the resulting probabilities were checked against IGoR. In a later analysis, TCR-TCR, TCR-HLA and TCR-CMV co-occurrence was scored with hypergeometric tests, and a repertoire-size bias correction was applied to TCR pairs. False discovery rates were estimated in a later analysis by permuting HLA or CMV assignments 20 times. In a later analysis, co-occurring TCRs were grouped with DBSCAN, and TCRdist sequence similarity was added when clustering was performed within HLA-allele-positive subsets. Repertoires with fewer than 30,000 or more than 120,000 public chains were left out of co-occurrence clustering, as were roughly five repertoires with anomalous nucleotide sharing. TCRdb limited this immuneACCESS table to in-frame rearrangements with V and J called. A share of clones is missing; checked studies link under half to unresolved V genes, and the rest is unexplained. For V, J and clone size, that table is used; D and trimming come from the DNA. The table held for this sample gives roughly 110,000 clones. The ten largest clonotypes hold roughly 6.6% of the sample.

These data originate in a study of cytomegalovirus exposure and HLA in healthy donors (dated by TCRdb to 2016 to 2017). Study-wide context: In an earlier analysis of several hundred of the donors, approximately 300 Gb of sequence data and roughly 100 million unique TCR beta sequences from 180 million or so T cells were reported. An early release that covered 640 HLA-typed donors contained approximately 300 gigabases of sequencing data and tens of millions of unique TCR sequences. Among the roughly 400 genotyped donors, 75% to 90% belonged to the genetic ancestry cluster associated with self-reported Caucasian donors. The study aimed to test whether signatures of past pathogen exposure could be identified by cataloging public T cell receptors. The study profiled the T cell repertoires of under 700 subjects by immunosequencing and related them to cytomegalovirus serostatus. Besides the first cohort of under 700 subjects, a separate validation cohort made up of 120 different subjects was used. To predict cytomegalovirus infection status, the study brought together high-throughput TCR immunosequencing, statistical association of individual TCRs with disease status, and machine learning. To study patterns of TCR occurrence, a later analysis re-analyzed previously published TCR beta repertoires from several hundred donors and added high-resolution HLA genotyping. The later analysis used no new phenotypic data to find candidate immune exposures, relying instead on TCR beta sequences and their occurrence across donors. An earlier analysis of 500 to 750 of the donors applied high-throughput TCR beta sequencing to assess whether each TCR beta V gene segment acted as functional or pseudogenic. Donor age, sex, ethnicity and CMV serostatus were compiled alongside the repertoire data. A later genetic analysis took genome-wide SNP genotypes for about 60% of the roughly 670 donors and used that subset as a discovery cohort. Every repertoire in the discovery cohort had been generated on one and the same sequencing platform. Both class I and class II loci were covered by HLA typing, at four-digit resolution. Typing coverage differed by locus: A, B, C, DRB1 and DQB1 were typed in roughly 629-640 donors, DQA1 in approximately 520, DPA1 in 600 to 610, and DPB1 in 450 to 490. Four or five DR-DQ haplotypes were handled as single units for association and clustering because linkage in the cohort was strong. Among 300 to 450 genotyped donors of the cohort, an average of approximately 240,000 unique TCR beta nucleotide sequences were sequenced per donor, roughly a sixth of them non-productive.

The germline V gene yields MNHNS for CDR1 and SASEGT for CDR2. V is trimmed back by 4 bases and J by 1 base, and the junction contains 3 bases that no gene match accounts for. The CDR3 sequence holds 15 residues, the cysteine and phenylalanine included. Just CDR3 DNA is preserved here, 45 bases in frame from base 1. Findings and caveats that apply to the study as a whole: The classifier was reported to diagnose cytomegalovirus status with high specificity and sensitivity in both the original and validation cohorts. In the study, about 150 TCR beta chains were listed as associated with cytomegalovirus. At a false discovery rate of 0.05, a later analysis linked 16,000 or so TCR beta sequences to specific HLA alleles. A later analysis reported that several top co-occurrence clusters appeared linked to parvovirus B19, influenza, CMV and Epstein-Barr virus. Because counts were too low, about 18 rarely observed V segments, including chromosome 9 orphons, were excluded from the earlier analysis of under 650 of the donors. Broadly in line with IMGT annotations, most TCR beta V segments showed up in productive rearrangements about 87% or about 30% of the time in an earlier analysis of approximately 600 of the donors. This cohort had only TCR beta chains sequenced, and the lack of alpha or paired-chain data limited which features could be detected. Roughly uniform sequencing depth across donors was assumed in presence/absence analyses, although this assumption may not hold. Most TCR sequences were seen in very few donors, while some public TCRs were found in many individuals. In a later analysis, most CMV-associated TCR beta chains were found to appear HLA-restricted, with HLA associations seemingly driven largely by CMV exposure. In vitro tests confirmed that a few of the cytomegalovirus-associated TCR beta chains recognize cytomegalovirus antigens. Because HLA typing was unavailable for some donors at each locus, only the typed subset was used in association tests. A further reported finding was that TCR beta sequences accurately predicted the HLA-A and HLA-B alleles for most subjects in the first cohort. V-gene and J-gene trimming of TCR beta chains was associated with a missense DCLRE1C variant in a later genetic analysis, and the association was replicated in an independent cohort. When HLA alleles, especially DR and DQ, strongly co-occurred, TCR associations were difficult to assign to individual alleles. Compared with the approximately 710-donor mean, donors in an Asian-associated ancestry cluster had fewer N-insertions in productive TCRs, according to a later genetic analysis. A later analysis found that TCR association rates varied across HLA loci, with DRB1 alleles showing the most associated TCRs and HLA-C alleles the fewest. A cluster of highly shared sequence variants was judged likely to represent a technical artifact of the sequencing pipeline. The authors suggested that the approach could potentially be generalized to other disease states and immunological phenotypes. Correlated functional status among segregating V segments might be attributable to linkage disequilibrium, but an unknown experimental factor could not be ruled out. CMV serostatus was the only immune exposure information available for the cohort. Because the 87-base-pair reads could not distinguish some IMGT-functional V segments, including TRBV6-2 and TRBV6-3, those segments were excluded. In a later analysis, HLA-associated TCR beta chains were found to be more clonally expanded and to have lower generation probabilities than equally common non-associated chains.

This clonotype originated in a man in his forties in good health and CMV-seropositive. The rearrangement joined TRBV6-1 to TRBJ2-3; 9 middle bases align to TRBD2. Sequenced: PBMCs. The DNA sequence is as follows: TGTGCCAGCAGTGCCCTAGCGGGACGCACAGATACGCAGTATTTT. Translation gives CASSALAGRTDTQYF.